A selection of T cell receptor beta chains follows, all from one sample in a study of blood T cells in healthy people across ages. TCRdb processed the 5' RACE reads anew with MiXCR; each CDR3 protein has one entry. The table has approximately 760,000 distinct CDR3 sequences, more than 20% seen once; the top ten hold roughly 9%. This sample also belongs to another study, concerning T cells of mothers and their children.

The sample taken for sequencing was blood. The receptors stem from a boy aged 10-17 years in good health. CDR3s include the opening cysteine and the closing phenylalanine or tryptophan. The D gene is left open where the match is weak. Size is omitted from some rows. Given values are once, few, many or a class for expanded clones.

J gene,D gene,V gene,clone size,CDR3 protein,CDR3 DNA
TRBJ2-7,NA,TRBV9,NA,CASSERLEDEQYF,TGTGCCAGCAGCGAAAGACTAGAAGATGAGCAGTACTTC
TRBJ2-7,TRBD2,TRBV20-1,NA,CSASPSGGSAYEQYF,TGCAGTGCTAGCCCTAGCGGGGGCAGCGCCTACGAGCAGTACTTC
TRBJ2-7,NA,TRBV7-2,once,CASSFTAGSEQYF,TGTGCCAGCAGCTTTACCGCAGGAAGCGAGCAGTACTTC
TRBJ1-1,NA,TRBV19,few,CASSILPPPVEAFF,TGTGCCAGTAGTATCCTGCCGCCCCCAGTCGAAGCTTTCTTT
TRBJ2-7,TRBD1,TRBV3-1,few,CASSQDWTGPYEQYF,TGTGCCAGCAGCCAAGACTGGACAGGCCCCTACGAGCAGTACTTC
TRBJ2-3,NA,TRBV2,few,CASSESWSDTQYF,TGTGCCAGCAGTGAATCTTGGTCAGATACGCAGTATTTT
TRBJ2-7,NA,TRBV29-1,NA,CSVGADSSYEQYF,TGCAGCGTTGGGGCAGACAGCTCCTACGAGCAGTACTTC
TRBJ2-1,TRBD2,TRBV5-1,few,CASSLAPSGGARTYNEQFF,TGCGCCAGCAGCTTGGCCCCCAGCGGGGGGGCCCGTACCTACAATGAGCAGTTCTTC
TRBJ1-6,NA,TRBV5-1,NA,CASRNRDTQNSPLHF,TGCGCCAGCAGGAACCGGGACACCCAAAATTCACCCCTCCACTTT
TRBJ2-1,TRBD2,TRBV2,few,CATRDPGTTSGEQFF,TGTGCCACCCGCGATCCTGGGACTACCTCAGGCGAGCAGTTCTTC
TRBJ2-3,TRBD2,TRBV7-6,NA,CASSLASAGGVGDTQYF,TGTGCCAGCAGCTTAGCCTCAGCGGGAGGGGTCGGAGATACGCAGTATTTT
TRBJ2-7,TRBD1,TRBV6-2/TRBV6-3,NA,CASSRDRGQTEQYF,TGTGCCAGCAGCCGGGACAGGGGGCAAACCGAGCAGTACTTC
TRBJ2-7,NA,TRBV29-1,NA,CSVERFAGPSYEQYF,TGCAGCGTTGAAAGGTTCGCAGGGCCCTCCTACGAGCAGTACTTC
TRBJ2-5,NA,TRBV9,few,CASSLAGAAGETQYF,TGTGCCAGCAGCCTCGCCGGGGCCGCCGGAGAGACCCAGTACTTC
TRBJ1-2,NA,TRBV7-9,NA,CASSLAVGEKFGYTF,TGTGCCAGCAGCTTAGCGGTAGGGGAAAAGTTTGGCTACACCTTC
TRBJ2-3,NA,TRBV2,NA,CASSEGFRQGTDTQYF,TGTGCCAGCAGTGAGGGTTTCCGCCAGGGCACAGATACGCAGTATTTT
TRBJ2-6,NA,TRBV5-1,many,CASSLDSGANVLTF,TGTGCCAGCAGTTTGGACTCTGGGGCCAACGTCCTGACTTTC
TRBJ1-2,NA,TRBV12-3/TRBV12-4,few,CASSAVRSNYGYTF,TGTGCCAGCAGTGCGGTTAGGTCTAACTATGGCTACACCTTC
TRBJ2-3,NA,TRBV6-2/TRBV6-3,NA,CASSYSGGGPEPTQYF,TGTGCCAGCAGTTACTCAGGCGGGGGCCCAGAGCCTACCCAGTATTTT
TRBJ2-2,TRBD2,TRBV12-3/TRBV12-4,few,CASTSIISGGGAVTGELFF,TGTGCCAGCACCTCAATCATCAGTGGCGGGGGGGCCGTCACCGGGGAGCTGTTTTTT
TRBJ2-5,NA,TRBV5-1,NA,CASSPLKGPGTQTQYF,TGCGCCAGCAGCCCCTTAAAGGGGCCAGGGACCCAGACCCAGTACTTC
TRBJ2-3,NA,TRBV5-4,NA,CASSLEVGRIRF,TGTGCCAGCAGCTTGGAGGTGGGACGTATCCGTTTT
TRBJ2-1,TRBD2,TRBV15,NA,CATSRVQREVGEQFF,TGTGCCACCAGCAGAGTCCAGCGGGAGGTCGGTGAGCAGTTCTTC
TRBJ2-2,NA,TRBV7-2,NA,CASSLDWGAGELFF,TGTGCCAGCAGCTTAGACTGGGGGGCCGGGGAGCTGTTTTTT
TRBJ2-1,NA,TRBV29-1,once,CSVRVMGPGNEQFF,TGCAGCGTTAGAGTAATGGGGCCCGGAAATGAGCAGTTCTTC
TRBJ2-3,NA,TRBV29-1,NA,CSVEGVASDTQYF,TGCAGCGTTGAAGGAGTGGCATCAGATACGCAGTATTTT
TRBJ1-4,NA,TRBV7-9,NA,CASSTDSLDKPHEKLFF,TGTGCCAGCAGCACAGACAGCCTGGACAAACCCCATGAAAAACTGTTTTTT
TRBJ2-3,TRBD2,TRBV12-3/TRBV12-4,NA,CVSSGAGLTDTQYF,TGTGTCAGCAGTGGAGCGGGATTGACAGATACGCAGTATTTT
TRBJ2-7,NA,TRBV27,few,CASSLRATYGQYF,TGTGCCAGCAGTTTACGGGCTACCTACGGGCAGTACTTC
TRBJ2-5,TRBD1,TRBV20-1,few,CSARGDSIRAETQYF,TGCAGTGCTAGAGGGGACAGCATACGTGCAGAGACCCAGTACTTC
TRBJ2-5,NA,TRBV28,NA,CASSLPSGLRETQYF,TGTGCCAGCAGTTTGCCATCGGGACTCCGCGAGACCCAGTACTTC
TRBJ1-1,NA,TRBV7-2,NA,CASSRGGDMNTEAFF,TGTGCCAGCAGCCGGGGCGGCGACATGAACACTGAAGCTTTCTTT
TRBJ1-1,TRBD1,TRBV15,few,CATSRSRQGGTEAFF,TGTGCCACCAGCAGATCACGACAGGGTGGTACTGAAGCTTTCTTT
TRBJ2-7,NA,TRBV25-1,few,CASSAAGSYEQYF,TGTGCCAGCAGCGCAGCCGGGAGCTACGAGCAGTACTTC
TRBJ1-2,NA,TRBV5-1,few,CASSLAVFQGLNYGYTF,TGCGCCAGCAGCTTGGCCGTTTTCCAGGGACTTAACTATGGCTACACCTTC
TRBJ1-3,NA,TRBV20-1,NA,CSARDAGQPAGNTIYF,TGCAGTGCTAGAGATGCCGGACAGCCTGCTGGAAACACCATATATTTT
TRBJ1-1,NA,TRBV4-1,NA,CASSQDNAQRAFF,TGCGCCAGCAGCCAAGATAACGCACAGAGGGCTTTCTTT
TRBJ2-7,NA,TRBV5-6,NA,CASSSGGVSYEQYF,TGTGCCAGCAGCTCGGGCGGGGTTTCCTACGAGCAGTACTTC
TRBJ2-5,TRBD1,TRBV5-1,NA,CASSSGTGFRETQYF,TGCGCCAGCAGCAGCGGGACAGGGTTTCGAGAGACCCAGTACTTC
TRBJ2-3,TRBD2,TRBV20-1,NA,CSARASGGAAQYF,TGCAGTGCTAGGGCTAGCGGGGGGGCGGCGCAGTATTTT
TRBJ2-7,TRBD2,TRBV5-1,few,CASSLGAGVAYEQYF,TGCGCCAGCAGCCTCGGAGCGGGAGTGGCCTACGAGCAGTACTTC
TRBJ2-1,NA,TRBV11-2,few,CASSLVSEYNEQFF,TGTGCCAGCAGCTTAGTTTCGGAGTACAATGAGCAGTTCTTC
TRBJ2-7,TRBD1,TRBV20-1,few,CSARDLQGGYEQYF,TGCAGTGCTAGAGATTTACAGGGGGGCTACGAGCAGTACTTC
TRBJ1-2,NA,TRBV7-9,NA,CAIRGEGYTF,TGTGCCATCCGGGGCGAAGGCTACACCTTC
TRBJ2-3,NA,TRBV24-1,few,CATSDQGDTQYF,TGTGCCACCAGTGACCAGGGGGATACGCAGTATTTT
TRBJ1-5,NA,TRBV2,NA,CASSEVGGGSNQPQHF,TGTGCCAGCAGTGAGGTCGGGGGGGGAAGCAATCAGCCCCAGCATTTT
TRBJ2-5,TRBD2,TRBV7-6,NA,CASSLNRETSGVQYF,TGTGCCAGCAGCTTAAATCGAGAGACTAGCGGGGTGCAGTACTTC
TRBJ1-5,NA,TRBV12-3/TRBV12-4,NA,CASSLYGSNQPQHF,TGTGCCAGCAGTTTATACGGGAGCAATCAGCCCCAGCATTTT
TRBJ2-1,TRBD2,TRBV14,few,CASSPGLAGFQFF,TGTGCCAGCAGCCCGGGACTAGCGGGGTTCCAGTTCTTC
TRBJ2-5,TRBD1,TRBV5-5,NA,CASSRPDRGFKETQYF,TGTGCCAGCAGCCGGCCGGACAGGGGATTTAAGGAGACCCAGTACTTC
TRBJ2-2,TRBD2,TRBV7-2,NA,CASSPSGLAGGYTGELFF,TGTGCCAGCAGCCCTTCAGGACTAGCGGGAGGGTACACCGGGGAGCTGTTTTTT
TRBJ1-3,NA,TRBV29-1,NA,CSASNTVGSGNTIYF,TGCAGCGCCTCGAACACTGTGGGCTCTGGAAACACCATATATTTT
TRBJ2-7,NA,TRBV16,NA,CASSQFEQTTAYEQYF,TGTGCCAGCAGCCAATTTGAACAGACAACGGCCTACGAGCAGTACTTC
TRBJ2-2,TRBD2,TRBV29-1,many,CSAGLAGESTGELFF,TGCAGCGCCGGACTAGCGGGAGAGAGCACCGGGGAGCTGTTTTTT
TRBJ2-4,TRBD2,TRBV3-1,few,CASSQDLAGGNQNIQYF,TGTGCCAGCAGCCAGGACCTAGCGGGGGGAAACCAAAACATTCAGTACTTC
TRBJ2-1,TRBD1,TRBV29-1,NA,CSVERQGAGEQFF,TGCAGCGTTGAAAGGCAGGGGGCAGGTGAGCAGTTCTTC